This paragraph covers one TCR beta chain sequence. Its antigen is not yet known. Qualities for individual bases were not recorded, and no much larger clone is one base off. The sample's time point, from its label and the paper: pre-treatment baseline. Blood samples were taken before treatment (T0) and at week 3 (W3), following the first cycle of checkpoint blockade. Except for a couple of patients with rapid clinical progression, response was assessed 12 weeks after the first infusion by RECIST 1.1; disease control meant complete response, partial response or stable disease. Patients were excluded for prior systemic cancer treatment, concomitant immunosuppressant therapy or synchronous other active malignancies. To track both circulating cells and T cell turnover, TCR beta was sequenced from bulk PBMC as well as from plasma cell-free DNA. Lymphoprep and SepMate tubes were used to isolate PBMC from blood, and red cell lysis was then performed. QIAamp DNA Blood Mini kits were used to extract DNA from PBMC and from sorted T cell subsets.

Every bulk PBMC sample was loaded with the same fixed amount of about 370 ng of DNA. Following the manufacturer instructions, the immunoSEQ TCRb Assay kit was used to amplify TCR beta CDR3 sequences from genomic DNA. The KAPA Library Quantification Kit for Illumina platforms was used to quantify pooled libraries by qPCR. Sequencing of the pooled libraries was done on an Illumina NextSeq 500, with clustering at about 0.6-1.1 pM. The study's own analysis went as follows. TCR data were analyzed using immunoSEQ ANALYZER and the R LymphoSeq package. A rearrangement efficiency score was calculated as productive divided by the sum of productive and non-productive CDR3 sequences. Clonality was measured with the Gini coefficient and diversity with the Renyi index at alpha=1, and both measures were compared pairwise between timepoints within each patient. Clonal relatedness, based on an edit distance of 3, and repertoire similarity, based on the Bhattacharyya coefficient, were both computed in LymphoSeq. To classify response, a linear discriminant analysis based on week-3 changes in clonality and diversity was built using the R MASS and caret packages. Held by TCRdb, this immuneACCESS table contains in-frame sequences only and omits some clones. Under half of the omission traces to an unresolved V gene where checked; the cause of the rest is unknown. Clonal size and the V and J genes are those of that table, whereas D and trimming came from the DNA. The sample table records 9,900 or so clones; 88% of these occur just once. About 9.5% of the sample is taken by the ten largest.

This entry belongs to a study of blood T cell dynamics during melanoma immunotherapy (dated by TCRdb to 2019 to 2021). About the investigation overall: All patients had metastatic melanoma and were given first-line pembrolizumab or nivolumab plus ipilimumab as standard of care in the United Kingdom. To find early correlates of response, peripheral T cell receptor repertoires were profiled in metastatic melanoma patients before and after one cycle of checkpoint inhibitor therapy. The training cohort was made up of consecutive patients, while a further independent group of patients from the same centre was pooled to form an external validation set.

Results the study describes overall, beyond this receptor: Whether the T cell clones behind the repertoire changes were melanoma-specific or instead reflected general immune activation was something the study could not determine. The relatively small sample size was acknowledged as potentially limiting generalization of the results. A bifurcated reorganization of the PBMC repertoire at W3, with increased clonality or increased diversity, was observed in patients who later achieved disease control, unlike in progressors.

Taken from cysteine to phenylalanine, the CDR3 has 13 residues. Only the CDR3 portion is preserved as DNA: 39 bases, with reading frame beginning at the first base. CDR1 MNHEY and CDR2 SMNVEV are derived from the germline V gene (reference sequence). The junction shows trimming of 2 bases on V and 10 bases on J, plus 9 bases between the germline ends. The chain joins TRBV27 to TRBJ1-6, with no confident D gene call. Sequenced material: blood, taken from a patient treated with checkpoint blockade. The receptor comes from a human donor with melanoma. Here the CDR3 is given as CASSLNPDSPLHF. Here is the DNA: TGTGCCAGCAGTTTAAATCCGGACTCACCCCTCCACTTT.